The T cell receptor (beta chain) under discussion was sequenced for a study of blood T cell repertoires in COVID-19. Study in general: T cells, B-cell-depleted T cells, or PBMCs provided the cDNA or gDNA that served as material.

With 0 bases removed from V and 3 bases from J, the gap between germline ends came to 10 bases. The CDR3 totals 16 residues. Per germline, CDR1 KGHDR and CDR2 SFDVKD. Profiling relied on immunoSEQ multiplex PCR, and the TCRdb table lists in-frame clones only, not all of them. This repertoire shows about 270,000 clones, approximately 90% found once; its top ten account for around 15%. The origin of this receptor is a man younger than 35 who had recovered from COVID-19. V and J are TRBV24-1 and TRBJ2-2; maybe TRBD1 (6 bases). The source material was PBMCs or T cells enriched from blood (not recorded which). CDR3 DNA: TGTGCCACCAGTGATTTGCAGGGGACCTACACCGGGGAGCTGTTTTTT. Translated, it gives CATSDLQGTYTGELFF.